This TCR beta chain was observed in a study of T cells in Graves' hyperthyroidism and ophthalmopathy. On this clonotype: Antigen: not known.

The CDR3 has 14 residues. The germline V gene has CDR1 LGHNT and CDR2 FRNRAP. Between the trimmed V and J ends, which lost 5 bases and 3 bases, there was a span of 8 bases. Amplification yielded TCR beta CDR3 regions, with RNA transcripts as the source. Using the HTBI primer set, a first-round RT-PCR was run on the TCR CDR3. TCRdb reanalysed the multiplex PCR reads using MiXCR and keeps one entry per CDR3 protein. The sample records roughly 380,000 distinct CDR3 sequences, about 13% being singletons. Study-level results: The model anticipated ophthalmopathy a median about six months pre-onset.

The source material was blood. The chain employs TRBV12-5 and TRBJ1-6; no definite D call. The TCR comes from a man between 25 and 39 years old with Graves' hyperthyroidism that later progressed to Graves' ophthalmopathy. In DNA, the CDR3 is TGTGCTAGTGGTGCCCGGGACTATAATTCACCCCTCCACTTT. It encodes CASGARDYNSPLHF.